Below are 3 T cell receptor beta chains sequenced from a single sample in a study of PD-1 blockade in classical Hodgkin lymphoma (dated by TCRdb to about 2020). The sample's time point label, in plain terms: cycle 4 day 1 (C4D1), after 6 weeks of nivolumab. Every trial patient had relapsed after autologous stem cell transplantation, and cohorts A, B and C differed in prior brentuximab vedotin exposure. CD8+ T cells were purified from thawed PBMCs by magnetic negative selection with a Miltenyi CD8+ T cell isolation kit. The method behind the library was the immunoSEQ multiplex PCR assay. The immuneACCESS repertoire file appears here via TCRdb, limited to in-frame rearrangements. These files lack a portion of the clones; in checked studies, under half of the deficit traces to unresolved V genes, and the cause of the others is not known. The sample table lists 4,000 to 6,000 clones, about 61% of them with a count of one. The top ten constitute 26% of the sample.

Here the sequenced sample was CD8+ T cells from blood, taken before the fourth cycle of nivolumab. The receptors were gathered from a human donor with classical Hodgkin lymphoma.

The chain joins TRBV5-6 to TRBJ2-1; 9 bases match TRBD2. The CDR3 extends over 16 amino acids. Trimming cost V 1 base and J 3 bases; bases outside gene matches: 5. The V gene's germline CDR1 is SGHDT and CDR2 YYEEEE. CDR3 in amino acids: CASSLQLAGFYNEQFF. CDR3 nucleotides: TGTGCCAGCAGCTTGCAACTAGCGGGCTTCTACAATGAGCAGTTCTTC.

The table lists this clone with a count of one. This chain links TRBV5-4 with TRBJ2-3; TRBD2 matches at 8 bases. Trimming at V came to 1 base and at J to 1 base, leaving 5 bases not matched to a gene. CDR1 is SGHNT and CDR2 is YYREEE in the germline V gene (reference sequence). The CDR3 sequence is 16 residues long. This chain's CDR3 is CASSLISSGRTDTQYF. For the CDR3, the DNA is TGTGCCAGCAGCTTGATATCTAGCGGGCGCACAGATACGCAGTATTTT.

This clone is labeled as large. V gene TRBV20-1 combines with J gene TRBJ1-1; no clear D gene. The V end lost 3 bases, the J end lost 5 bases, and 7 bases lay between the germline ends. The germline gives CDR1 DFQATT, CDR2 SNEGSKA (reference sequence). The CDR3 has 11 residues. The CDR3 sequence: CSASRGTEAFF. As DNA, the CDR3 is TGCAGTGCTAGCCGGGGTACTGAAGCTTTCTTT.